The sequence of this TCR beta chain was determined in a study of shared clonotypes between healthy human individuals. Assay: immunoSEQ multiplex PCR; the TCRdb copy retains only in-frame clones and omits some. The data show about 510,000 clones, over 60% seen once. Germline loops: CDR1 SGHTA, CDR2 FQGNSA. The V end lost 1 base, the J end lost 0 bases, and 9 bases lay between the germline ends. The CDR3 runs to 15 residues. The sequenced sample consisted of PBMCs. The J gene is TRBJ1-1, the V gene TRBV7-2; D gene uncertain. The source of this sequence is a woman between 40 and 55 years old in good health. Some clones in this sample may be carry-over from other donors' samples. The DNA of the CDR3 is TGTGCCAGCAGCTTAGTTGCAGGAGTGAACACTGAAGCTTTCTTT. It specifies CASSLVAGVNTEAFF.